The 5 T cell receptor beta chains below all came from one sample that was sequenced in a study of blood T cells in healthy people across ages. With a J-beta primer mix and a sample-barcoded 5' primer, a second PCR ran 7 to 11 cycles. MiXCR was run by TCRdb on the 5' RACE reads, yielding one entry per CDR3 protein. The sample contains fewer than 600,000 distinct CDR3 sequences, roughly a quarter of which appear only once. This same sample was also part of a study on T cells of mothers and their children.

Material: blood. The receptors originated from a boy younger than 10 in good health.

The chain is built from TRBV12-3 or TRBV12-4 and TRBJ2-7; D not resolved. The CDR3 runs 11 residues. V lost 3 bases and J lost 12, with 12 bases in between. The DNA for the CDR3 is TGTGCCAGCAGTTTCGGGTCGGTTCGGTACTTC. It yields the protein CASSFGSVRYF.

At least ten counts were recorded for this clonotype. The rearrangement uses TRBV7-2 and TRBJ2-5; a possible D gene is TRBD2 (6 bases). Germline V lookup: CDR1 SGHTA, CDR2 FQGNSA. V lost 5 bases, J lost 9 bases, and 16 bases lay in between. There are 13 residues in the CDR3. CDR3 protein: CASSPLVERAQYF. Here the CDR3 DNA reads TGTGCCAGCAGCCCCTTAGTGGAGCGGGCCCAGTACTTC.

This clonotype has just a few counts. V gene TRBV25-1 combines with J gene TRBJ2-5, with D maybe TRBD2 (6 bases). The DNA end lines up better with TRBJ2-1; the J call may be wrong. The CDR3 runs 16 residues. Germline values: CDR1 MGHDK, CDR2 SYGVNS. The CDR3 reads CASSDRRLGLRHEQFF. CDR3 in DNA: TGTGCCAGCAGTGATCGACGACTAGGACTACGGCATGAGCAGTTCTTC.

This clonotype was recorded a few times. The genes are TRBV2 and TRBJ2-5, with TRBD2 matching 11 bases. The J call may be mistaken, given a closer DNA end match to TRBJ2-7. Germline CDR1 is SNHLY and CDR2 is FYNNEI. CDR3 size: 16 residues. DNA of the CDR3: TGTGCCAGCAGCGACGGACTAGCGGGTTATGCCTACGAGCAGTACTTC. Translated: CASSDGLAGYAYEQYF.

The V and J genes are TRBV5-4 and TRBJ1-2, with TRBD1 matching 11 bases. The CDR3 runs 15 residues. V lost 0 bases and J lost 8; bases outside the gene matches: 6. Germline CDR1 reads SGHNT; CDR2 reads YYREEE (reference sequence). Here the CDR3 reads CASSLGGQGAQGYTF. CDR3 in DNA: TGTGCCAGCAGCTTGGGTGGACAGGGGGCTCAAGGCTACACCTTC. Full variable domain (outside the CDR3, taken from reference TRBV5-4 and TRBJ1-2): ETGVTQSPTHLIKTRGQQVTLRCSSQSGHNTVSWYQQALGQGPQFIFQYYREEENGRGNFPPRFSGLQFPNYSSELNVNALELDDSALYLCASSLGGQGAQGYTFGSGTRLTVV.